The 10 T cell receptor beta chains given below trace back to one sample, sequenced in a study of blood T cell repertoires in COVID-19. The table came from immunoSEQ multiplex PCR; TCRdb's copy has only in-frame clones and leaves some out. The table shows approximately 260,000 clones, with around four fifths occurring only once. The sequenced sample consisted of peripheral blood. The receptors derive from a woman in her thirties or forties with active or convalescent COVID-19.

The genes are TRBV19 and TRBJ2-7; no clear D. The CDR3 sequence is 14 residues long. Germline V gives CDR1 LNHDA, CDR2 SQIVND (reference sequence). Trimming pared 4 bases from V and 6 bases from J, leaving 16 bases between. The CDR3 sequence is CASSTLRESGEQYF. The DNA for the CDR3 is TGTGCCAGTAGTACCCTAAGAGAGTCTGGCGAGCAGTACTTC.

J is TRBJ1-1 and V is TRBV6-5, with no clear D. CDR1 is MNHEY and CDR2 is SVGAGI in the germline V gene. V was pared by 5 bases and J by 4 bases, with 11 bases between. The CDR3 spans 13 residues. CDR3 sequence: CASSRLTSTEAFF. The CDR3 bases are TGTGCCAGCAGTCGACTGACCTCCACTGAAGCTTTCTTT.

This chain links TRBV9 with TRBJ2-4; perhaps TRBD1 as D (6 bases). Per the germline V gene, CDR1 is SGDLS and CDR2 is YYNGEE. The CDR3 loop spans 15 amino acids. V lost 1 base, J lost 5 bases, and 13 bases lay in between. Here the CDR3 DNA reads TGTGCCAGCAGCGTATCCACAGGGATTGAAAACATTCAGTACTTC. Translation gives CASSVSTGIENIQYF. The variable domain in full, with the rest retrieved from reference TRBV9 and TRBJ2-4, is DSGVTQTPKHLITATGQRVTLRCSPRSGDLSVYWYQQSLDQGLQFLIQYYNGEERAKGNILERFSAQQFPDLHSELNLSSLELGDSALYFCASSVSTGIENIQYFGAGTRLSVL.

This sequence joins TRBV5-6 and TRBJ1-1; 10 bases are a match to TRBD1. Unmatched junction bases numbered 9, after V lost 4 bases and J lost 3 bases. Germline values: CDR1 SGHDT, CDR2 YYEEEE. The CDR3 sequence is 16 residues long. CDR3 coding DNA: TGTGCCAGCAGCACAGACAGGGGGCGCAGGGACACTGAAGCTTTCTTT. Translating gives CASSTDRGRRDTEAFF.

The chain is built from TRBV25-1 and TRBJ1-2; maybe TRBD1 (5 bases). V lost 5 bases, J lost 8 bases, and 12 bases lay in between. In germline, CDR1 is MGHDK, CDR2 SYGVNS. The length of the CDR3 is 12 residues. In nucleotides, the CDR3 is TGTGCCAGCAGTAGTTGGGGCCTGGGCTACACCTTC. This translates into CASSSWGLGYTF.

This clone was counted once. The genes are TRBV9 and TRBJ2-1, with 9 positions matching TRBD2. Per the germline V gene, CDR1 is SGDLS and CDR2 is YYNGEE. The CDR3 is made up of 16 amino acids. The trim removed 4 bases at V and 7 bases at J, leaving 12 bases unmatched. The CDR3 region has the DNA TGTGCCAGCAGCTCGCAGCGGGGGGCTTTTTTGAATGAGCAGTTCTTC. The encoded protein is CASSSQRGAFLNEQFF.

The chain's CDR3 is CASSDRGRSTDTQYF. For the CDR3, the DNA is TGTGCCAGCAGCGACAGGGGGCGAAGCACAGATACGCAGTATTTT. V gene TRBV2 combines with J gene TRBJ2-3; 10 bases map to TRBD1. The CDR3 spans 15 residues. Trimming cost V 6 bases and J 0 bases; bases outside gene matches: 3. CDR1 is SNHLY, CDR2 FYNNEI, per germline.

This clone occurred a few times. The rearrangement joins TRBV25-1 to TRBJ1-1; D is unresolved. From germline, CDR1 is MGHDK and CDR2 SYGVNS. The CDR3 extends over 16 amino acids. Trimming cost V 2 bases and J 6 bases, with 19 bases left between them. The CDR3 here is CASSEGQLSMRAEAFF. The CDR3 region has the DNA TGTGCCAGCAGTGAAGGCCAGCTATCCATGAGGGCTGAAGCTTTCTTT. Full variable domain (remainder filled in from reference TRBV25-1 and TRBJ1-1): EADIYQTPRYLVIGTGKKITLECSQTMGHDKMYWYQQDPGMELHLIHYSYGVNSTEKGDLSSESTVSRIRTEHFPLTLESARPSHTSQYLCASSEGQLSMRAEAFFGQGTRLTVV.

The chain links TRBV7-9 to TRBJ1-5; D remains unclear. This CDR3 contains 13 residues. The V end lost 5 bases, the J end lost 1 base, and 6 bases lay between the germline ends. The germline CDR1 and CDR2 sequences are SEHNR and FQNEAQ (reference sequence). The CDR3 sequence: CASSQSSNQPQHF. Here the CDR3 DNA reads TGTGCCAGCAGCCAGTCGAGCAATCAGCCCCAGCATTTT.

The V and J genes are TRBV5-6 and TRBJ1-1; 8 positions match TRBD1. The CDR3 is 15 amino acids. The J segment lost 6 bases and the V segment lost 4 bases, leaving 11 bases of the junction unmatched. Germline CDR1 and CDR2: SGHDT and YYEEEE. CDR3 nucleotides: TGTGCCAGCAGCCCACAGGGGGAGTCCGGCTCTGAAGCTTTCTTT. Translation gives CASSPQGESGSEAFF.